A selection of T cell receptor beta chains follows, all from one sample in a study of cytomegalovirus exposure and HLA in healthy donors. The protocol was immunoSEQ multiplex PCR, while the TCRdb copy is restricted to in-frame clones and leaves out a portion. Of roughly 200,000 clones in the sample, about 77% are singletons; the top ten hold roughly 2.1%. What was sequenced was PBMCs. Every receptor here comes from a woman aged 30 to 39 in good health and CMV-seropositive. Both conserved end residues are part of each CDR3. The D gene is left open where the match is weak. The listing skips clone size in some rows; elsewhere it reads once, few, many or a size class.

abundance	j_gene	d_gene	v_gene	CDR3aa	CDR3nt
-	TRBJ1-6	-	TRBV30	CAWSSTDSPLHF	TGTGCCTGGAGTTCGACAGATTCACCCCTCCACTTT
-	TRBJ2-2	TRBD1	TRBV6-1	CASSVRTGRSNTGELFF	TGTGCCAGCAGTGTACGGACAGGGCGTTCGAACACCGGGGAGCTGTTTTTT
-	TRBJ2-5	TRBD2	TRBV9	CASGTRAGAGTQYF	TGTGCCAGCGGAACCAGGGCGGGAGCAGGGACCCAGTACTTC
-	TRBJ1-2	TRBD1	TRBV19	CASSTAQGAAYGYTF	TGTGCCAGTAGTACAGCTCAGGGGGCGGCGTATGGCTACACCTTC
-	TRBJ2-3	-	TRBV6-5	CASSSVRETMTDTQYF	TGTGCCAGCAGTTCGGTGAGGGAGACTATGACAGATACGCAGTATTTT
-	TRBJ1-5	-	TRBV7-2	CASSGGVGQPQHF	TGTGCCAGCAGCGGAGGTGTGGGTCAGCCCCAGCATTTT
-	TRBJ1-2	-	TRBV6-5	CASSYSHGSNYGYTF	TGTGCCAGCAGTTACTCGCACGGTTCTAACTATGGCTACACCTTC
-	TRBJ1-2	-	TRBV5-8	CASSLFPEDGYTF	TGTGCCAGCAGCTTGTTCCCGGAGGATGGCTACACCTTC
-	TRBJ2-7	-	TRBV27	CASSLNRGTYEQYF	TGTGCCAGCAGTCTAAACCGGGGGACCTACGAGCAGTACTTC
once	TRBJ2-4	-	TRBV7-9	CASSLMTGTLVKNIQYF	TGTGCCAGCAGCTTAATGACAGGTACACTGGTCAAAAACATTCAGTACTTC
-	TRBJ1-4	TRBD1	TRBV29-1	CSAEDRARSEKLFF	TGCAGCGCTGAAGACAGGGCCAGGAGCGAAAAACTGTTTTTT
few	TRBJ2-3	TRBD2	TRBV7-6	CASSLALASGSTDTQYF	TGTGCCAGCAGCTTAGCGCTGGCTAGCGGGAGTACAGATACGCAGTATTTT
-	TRBJ2-1	TRBD2	TRBV5-1	CASSQGLAVLSYNEQFF	TGCGCCAGCAGCCAAGGACTAGCGGTTCTCTCCTACAATGAGCAGTTCTTC
-	TRBJ2-5	TRBD2	TRBV9	CASSPAGGGWGETQYF	TGTGCCAGCAGCCCAGCGGGAGGGGGCTGGGGAGAGACCCAGTACTTC
few	TRBJ2-5	-	TRBV11-3	CASSTTGETQYF	TGTGCCAGCAGCACCACGGGAGAGACCCAGTACTTC
-	TRBJ1-1	TRBD1	TRBV28	CASSTYRGRAEAFF	TGTGCCAGCAGTACCTACAGGGGTAGGGCTGAAGCTTTCTTT
-	TRBJ1-1	-	TRBV6-1	CASSALRGSAEAFF	TGTGCCAGCAGTGCCCTTCGGGGGAGCGCTGAAGCTTTCTTT
once	TRBJ2-7	-	TRBV20-1	CSGREDYEQYF	TGCAGTGGCCGGGAAGACTACGAGCAGTACTTC
-	TRBJ2-1	TRBD2	TRBV5-1	CASSLVVVAGGNEQFF	TGCGCCAGCAGCTTGGTGGTTGTAGCGGGCGGCAATGAGCAGTTCTTC
-	TRBJ2-7	TRBD1	TRBV6-1	CASRQTGTGSYEQYF	TGTGCCAGCAGACAAACCGGGACAGGTTCCTACGAGCAGTACTTC